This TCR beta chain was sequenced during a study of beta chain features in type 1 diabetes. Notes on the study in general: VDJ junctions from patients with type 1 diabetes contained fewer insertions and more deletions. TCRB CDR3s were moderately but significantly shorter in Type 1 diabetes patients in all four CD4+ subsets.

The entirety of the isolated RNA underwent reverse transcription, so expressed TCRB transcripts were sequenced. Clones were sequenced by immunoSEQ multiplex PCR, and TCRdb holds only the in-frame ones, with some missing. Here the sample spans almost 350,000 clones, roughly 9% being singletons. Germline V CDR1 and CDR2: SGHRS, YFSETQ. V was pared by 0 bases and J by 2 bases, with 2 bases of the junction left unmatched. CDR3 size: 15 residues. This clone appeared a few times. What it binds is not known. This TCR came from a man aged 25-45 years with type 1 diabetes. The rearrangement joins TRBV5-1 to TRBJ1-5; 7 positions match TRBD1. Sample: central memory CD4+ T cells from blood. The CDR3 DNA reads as TGCGCCAGCAGCTTGGGGGACAGCGGCAATCAGCCCCAGCATTTT. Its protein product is CASSLGDSGNQPQHF.